This T cell receptor beta chain was sequenced for a study of cytomegalovirus exposure and HLA in healthy donors. Whole-study findings and limits: Previous analysis showed most TCR beta V segments were productive about 87% or about 30% of the time. Fewer N-insertions than the roughly 700-donor mean were reportedly shown by an Asian-associated ancestry cluster in a later analysis.

In the PCR, 60 Vbeta and 13 Jbeta primers were used. The assay was immunoSEQ multiplex PCR, and TCRdb's table has in-frame clones only and misses some. The sample holds tens of thousands of clones, roughly 80% seen once. Of note for this clone: Its cognate antigen is unknown.

The sample taken for sequencing was PBMCs. The receptor was isolated from a woman aged 25 to 39 in good health and CMV-seronegative.

The CDR3 here is CASSQDRASGYTF. The CDR3 nucleotides read TGTGCCAGCTCGCAAGACAGGGCGTCCGGCTACACCTTC. The chain carries TRBV18 and TRBJ1-2; TRBD1 matches 7 bases. The germline gives CDR1 KGHSH, CDR2 LQKENI. The CDR3 contains 13 residues. V lost 6 bases to trimming and J lost 8 bases; unmatched junction nucleotides: 9.